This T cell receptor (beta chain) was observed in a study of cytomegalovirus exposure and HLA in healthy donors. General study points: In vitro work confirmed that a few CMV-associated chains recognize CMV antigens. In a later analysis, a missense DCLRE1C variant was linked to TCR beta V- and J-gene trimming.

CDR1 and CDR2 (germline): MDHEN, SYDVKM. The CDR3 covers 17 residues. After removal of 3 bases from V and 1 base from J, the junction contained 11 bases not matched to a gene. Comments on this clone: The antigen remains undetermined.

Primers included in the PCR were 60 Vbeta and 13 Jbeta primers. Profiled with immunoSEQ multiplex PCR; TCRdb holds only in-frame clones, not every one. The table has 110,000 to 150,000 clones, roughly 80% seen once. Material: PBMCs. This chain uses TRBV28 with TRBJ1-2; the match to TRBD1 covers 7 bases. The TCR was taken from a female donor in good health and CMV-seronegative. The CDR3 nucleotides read TGTGCCAGCAGTTTCTCACTCGTGACAGGGCATAACTATGGCTACACCTTC. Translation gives CASSFSLVTGHNYGYTF.